A selection of T cell receptor beta chains follows, all from one sample in a study of T cells after yellow fever vaccination. TCRdb ran MiXCR on the 5' RACE reads and lists one entry per CDR3 protein. The table has 250,000 to 400,000 distinct CDR3 sequences, 3.5% to 4.5% seen once. The input for sequencing was PBMCs, taken 15 days after the yellow fever booster vaccination. These receptors were obtained from a man aged 18 to 29 who received the YFV17D yellow fever vaccine. Each CDR3 is given with its conserved first and last residue. D genes are given only for firm matches. Size is stated for part of the rows, as once, few or many counts, or as a class when the clone is expanded.

clone_size	v_call	d_call	j_call	cdr3_nt	cdr3_aa
few	TRBV5-5	NA	TRBJ1-1	TGTGCCAGCAGCGGGGACACCGAAAACACTGAAGCTTTCTTT	CASSGDTENTEAFF
many	TRBV6-6	NA	TRBJ2-1	TGTGCCAGCAGTTACGGTAGCCTCATCTGGTTCTTC	CASSYGSLIWFF
many	TRBV20-1	NA	TRBJ2-3	TGCAGTGACTCAGATACGCAGTATTTT	CSDSDTQYF
many	TRBV20-1	NA	TRBJ1-5	TGCAGTGCTAGGGGCACAGGCGGCAATCAGCCCCAGCATTTT	CSARGTGGNQPQHF
NA	TRBV18	TRBD1	TRBJ2-7	TGTGCCAGCTCACCAAATGGACAGGTGGTATCTCCCGAGCAGTACTTC	CASSPNGQVVSPEQYF
many	TRBV20-1	TRBD1	TRBJ1-6	TGCAGTGCTAGAGACCGTACAAGGACAGGGCATTCACCCCTCCACTTT	CSARDRTRTGHSPLHF
many	TRBV7-2	TRBD1	TRBJ1-1	TGTGCCAGCAGCCCAGACTATTTACAGGGGTGGAGGAACACTGAAGCTTTCTTT	CASSPDYLQGWRNTEAFF
few	TRBV7-8	NA	TRBJ2-3	TGTGCCAGCAGCCTTAAACGCTCCACAGATACGCAGTATTTT	CASSLKRSTDTQYF
few	TRBV12-3/TRBV12-4	TRBD1	TRBJ1-1	TGTGCCAGCAGCTTCAGGACAGGGGGGATGAACACTGAAGCTTTCTTT	CASSFRTGGMNTEAFF
few	TRBV5-5	NA	TRBJ1-1	TGTGCCAGCAGCCAACTCTCGGGAACGGAGAAGGCTTTCTTT	CASSQLSGTEKAFF